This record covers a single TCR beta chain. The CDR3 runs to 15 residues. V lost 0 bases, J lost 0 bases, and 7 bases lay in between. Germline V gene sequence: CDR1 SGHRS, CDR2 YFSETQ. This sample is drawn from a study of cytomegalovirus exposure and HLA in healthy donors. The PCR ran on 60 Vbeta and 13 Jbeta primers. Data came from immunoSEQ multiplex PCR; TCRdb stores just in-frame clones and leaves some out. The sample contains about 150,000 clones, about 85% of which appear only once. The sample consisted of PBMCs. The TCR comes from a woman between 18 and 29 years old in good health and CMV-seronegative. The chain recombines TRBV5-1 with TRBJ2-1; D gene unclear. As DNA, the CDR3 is TGCGCCAGCAGCTTGGAGCCCCCCTCCTACAATGAGCAGTTCTTC. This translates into CASSLEPPSYNEQFF.